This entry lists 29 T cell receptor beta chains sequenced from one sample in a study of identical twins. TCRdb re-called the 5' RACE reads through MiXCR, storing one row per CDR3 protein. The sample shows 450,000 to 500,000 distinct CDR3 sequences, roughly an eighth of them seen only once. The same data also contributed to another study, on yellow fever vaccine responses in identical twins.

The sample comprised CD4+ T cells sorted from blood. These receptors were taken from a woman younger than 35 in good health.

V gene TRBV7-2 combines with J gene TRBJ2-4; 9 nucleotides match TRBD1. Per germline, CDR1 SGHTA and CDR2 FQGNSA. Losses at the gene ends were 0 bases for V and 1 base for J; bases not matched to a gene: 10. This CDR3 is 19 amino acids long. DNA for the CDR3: TGTGCCAGCAGCTTAGCATACTCCGGGACAGGGCTCGCCAAAAACATTCAGTACTTC. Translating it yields CASSLAYSGTGLAKNIQYF.

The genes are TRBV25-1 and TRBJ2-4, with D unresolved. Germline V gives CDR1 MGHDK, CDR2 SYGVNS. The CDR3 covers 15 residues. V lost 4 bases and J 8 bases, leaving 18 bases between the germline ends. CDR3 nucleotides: TGTGCCAGCAGTGGAACCTCACGGGCAAGTTACATTCAGTACTTC. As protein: CASSGTSRASYIQYF.

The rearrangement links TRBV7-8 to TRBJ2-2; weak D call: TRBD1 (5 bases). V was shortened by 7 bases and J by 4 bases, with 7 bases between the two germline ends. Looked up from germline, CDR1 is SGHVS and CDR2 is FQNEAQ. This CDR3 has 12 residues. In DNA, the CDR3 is TGTGCCAGCAACCAGGGCACCGGGGAGCTGTTTTTT. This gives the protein CASNQGTGELFF.

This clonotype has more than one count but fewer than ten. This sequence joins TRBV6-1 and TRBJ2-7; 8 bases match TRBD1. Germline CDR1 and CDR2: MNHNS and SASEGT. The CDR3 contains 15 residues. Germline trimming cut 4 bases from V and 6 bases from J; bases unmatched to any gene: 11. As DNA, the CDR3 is TGTGCCAGCAGTGTTAAGGACAGGGAGGTGGGCGAGCAGTACTTC. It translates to CASSVKDREVGEQYF.

The CDR3 sequence is CASSPATNTQYF. CDR3 nucleotides: TGTGCCAGCAGCCCTGCAACAAATACGCAGTATTTT. V is TRBV11-2 and J is TRBJ2-3; D unresolved. This CDR3 region has 12 residues. CDR1 and CDR2 (germline): SGHAT, FQNNGV. The V gene lost 5 bases and the J gene lost 7 bases, with 10 bases spanning the gap.

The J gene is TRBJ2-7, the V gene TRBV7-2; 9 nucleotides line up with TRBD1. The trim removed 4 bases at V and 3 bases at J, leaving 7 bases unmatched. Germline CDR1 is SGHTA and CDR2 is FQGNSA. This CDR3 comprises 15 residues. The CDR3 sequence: CASSSTPGQGYEQYF. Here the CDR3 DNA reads TGTGCCAGCAGCTCGACCCCGGGACAGGGCTACGAGCAGTACTTC.

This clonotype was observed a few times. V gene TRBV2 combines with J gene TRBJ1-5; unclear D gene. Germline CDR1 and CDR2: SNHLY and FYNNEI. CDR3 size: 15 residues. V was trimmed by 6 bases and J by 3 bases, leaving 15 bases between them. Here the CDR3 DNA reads TGTGCCAGCAGGTCGGACGTAGGTTACAATCAGCCCCAGCATTTT. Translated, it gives CASRSDVGYNQPQHF.

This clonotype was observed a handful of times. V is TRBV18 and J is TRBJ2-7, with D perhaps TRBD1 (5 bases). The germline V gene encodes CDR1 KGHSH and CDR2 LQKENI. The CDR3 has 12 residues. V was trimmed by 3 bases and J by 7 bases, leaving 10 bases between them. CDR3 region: CASSPQGKEQYF. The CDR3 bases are TGTGCCAGCTCACCCCAGGGTAAGGAGCAGTACTTC.

CDR3 protein: CATSEPEVTGVVETQYF. The CDR3, as DNA: TGTGCCACCAGTGAACCCGAAGTGACAGGGGTGGTTGAGACCCAGTACTTC. The chain is built from TRBV24-1 and TRBJ2-5, with TRBD1 matching over 8 bases. V lost 4 bases and J lost 5; bases outside the gene matches: 14. CDR1 is KGHDR and CDR2 is SFDVKD in the germline V gene. The CDR3 has 17 amino acids.

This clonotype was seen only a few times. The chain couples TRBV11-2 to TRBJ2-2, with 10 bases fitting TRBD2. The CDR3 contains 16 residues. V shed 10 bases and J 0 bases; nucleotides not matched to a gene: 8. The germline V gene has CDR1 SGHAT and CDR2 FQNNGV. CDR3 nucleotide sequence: TGTGCCATCAAAGCGGGGGGGGCCACGAACACCGGGGAGCTGTTTTTT. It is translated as CAIKAGGATNTGELFF. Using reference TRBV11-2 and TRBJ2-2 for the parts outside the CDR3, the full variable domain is EAGVAQSPRYKIIEKRQSVAFWCNPISGHATLYWYQQILGQGPKLLIQFQNNGVVDDSQLPKDRFSAERLKGVDSTLKIQPAKLEDSAVYLCAIKAGGATNTGELFFGEGSRLTVL.

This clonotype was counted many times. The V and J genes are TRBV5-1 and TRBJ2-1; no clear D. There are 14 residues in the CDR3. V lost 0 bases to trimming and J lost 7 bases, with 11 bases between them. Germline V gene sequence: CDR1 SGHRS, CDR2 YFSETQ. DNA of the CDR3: TGCGCCAGCAGCTTGGAGTGGTTTTGGAATGAGCAGTTCTTC. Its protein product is CASSLEWFWNEQFF.

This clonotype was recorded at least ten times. CDR3 sequence (DNA): TGTGCCAGCTGGGACAGGGCGGCGGATACGCAGTATTTT. This translates into CASWDRAADTQYF. The rearrangement uses TRBV28 and TRBJ2-3; the match to TRBD1 covers 9 bases. V lost 8 bases to trimming and J lost 6 bases; unmatched junction nucleotides: 6. The CDR3 consists of 13 residues. The germline V gene has CDR1 MDHEN and CDR2 SYDVKM.

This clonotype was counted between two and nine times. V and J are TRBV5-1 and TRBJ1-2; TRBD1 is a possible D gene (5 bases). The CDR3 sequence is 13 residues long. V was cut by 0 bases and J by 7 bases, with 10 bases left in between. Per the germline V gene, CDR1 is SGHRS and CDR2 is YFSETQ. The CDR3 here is CASSLGGDVGYTF. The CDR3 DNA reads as TGCGCCAGCAGCTTGGGAGGGGATGTTGGCTACACCTTC.

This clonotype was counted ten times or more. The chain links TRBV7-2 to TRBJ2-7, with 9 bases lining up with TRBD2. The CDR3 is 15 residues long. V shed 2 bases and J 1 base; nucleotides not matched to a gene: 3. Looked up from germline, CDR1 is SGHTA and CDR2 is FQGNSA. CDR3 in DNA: TGTGCCAGCAGCTTATCGGCGGGGGGGTCCTACGAGCAGTACTTC. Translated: CASSLSAGGSYEQYF.

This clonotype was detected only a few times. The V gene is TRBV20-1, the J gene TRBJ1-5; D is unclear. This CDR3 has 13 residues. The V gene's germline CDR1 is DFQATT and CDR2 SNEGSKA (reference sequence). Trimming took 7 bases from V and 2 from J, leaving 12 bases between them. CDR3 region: CSVNWDGNQPQHF. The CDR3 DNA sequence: TGCAGTGTGAACTGGGATGGCAATCAGCCCCAGCATTTT.

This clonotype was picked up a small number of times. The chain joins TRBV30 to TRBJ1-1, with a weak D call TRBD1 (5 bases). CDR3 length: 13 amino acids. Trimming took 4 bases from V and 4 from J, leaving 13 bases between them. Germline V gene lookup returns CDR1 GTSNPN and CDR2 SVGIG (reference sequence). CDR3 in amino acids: CAWKGDGGTEAFF. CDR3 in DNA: TGTGCCTGGAAGGGTGACGGGGGCACTGAAGCTTTCTTT.

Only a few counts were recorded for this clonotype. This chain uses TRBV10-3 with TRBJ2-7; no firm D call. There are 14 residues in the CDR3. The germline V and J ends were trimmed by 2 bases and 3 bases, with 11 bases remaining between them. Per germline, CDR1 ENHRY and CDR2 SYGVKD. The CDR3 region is CAISEDVDRYEQYF. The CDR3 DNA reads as TGTGCCATCAGTGAGGACGTGGACCGCTACGAGCAGTACTTC.

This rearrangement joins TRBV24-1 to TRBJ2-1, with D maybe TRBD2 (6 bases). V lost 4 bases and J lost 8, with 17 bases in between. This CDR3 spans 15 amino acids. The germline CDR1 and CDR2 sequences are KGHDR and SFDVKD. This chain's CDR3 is CATSDPGVRYYEQFF. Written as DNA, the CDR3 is TGTGCCACCAGTGACCCGGGAGTTAGGTACTATGAGCAGTTCTTC.

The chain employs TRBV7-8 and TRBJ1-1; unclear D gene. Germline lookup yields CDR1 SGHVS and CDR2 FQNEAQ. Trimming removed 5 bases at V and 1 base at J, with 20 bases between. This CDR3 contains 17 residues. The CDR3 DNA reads TGTGCCAGCAGCCCAAAAGGTCGAAACGTGGGGAACACTGAAGCTTTCTTT. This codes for CASSPKGRNVGNTEAFF.

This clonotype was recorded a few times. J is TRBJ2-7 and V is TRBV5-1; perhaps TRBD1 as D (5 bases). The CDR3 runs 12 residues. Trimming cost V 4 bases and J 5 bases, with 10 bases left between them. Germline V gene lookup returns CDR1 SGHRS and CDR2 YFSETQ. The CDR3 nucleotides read TGCGCCAGCAGCCCTCAGGGTCACGAGCAGTACTTC. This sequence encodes CASSPQGHEQYF.

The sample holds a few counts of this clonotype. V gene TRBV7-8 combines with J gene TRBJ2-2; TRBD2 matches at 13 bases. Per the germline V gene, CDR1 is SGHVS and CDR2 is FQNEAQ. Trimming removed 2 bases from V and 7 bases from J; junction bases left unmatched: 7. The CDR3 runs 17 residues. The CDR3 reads CASSLRTSGSLGGELFF. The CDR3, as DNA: TGTGCCAGCAGCTTACGGACTAGCGGGAGTTTAGGCGGGGAGCTGTTTTTT.

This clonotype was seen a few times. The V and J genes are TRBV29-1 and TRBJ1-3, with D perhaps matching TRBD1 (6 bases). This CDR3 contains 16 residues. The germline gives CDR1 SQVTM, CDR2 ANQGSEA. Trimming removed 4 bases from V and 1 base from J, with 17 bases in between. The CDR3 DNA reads TGCAGCGTTGTAGGGCAGGGGTTGAGTTCTGGAAACACCATATATTTT. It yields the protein CSVVGQGLSSGNTIYF.

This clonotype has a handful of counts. CDR3 region: CASSQDGLEGYTF. Here the CDR3 DNA reads TGCGCCAGCAGCCAAGACGGGTTGGAGGGCTACACCTTC. This chain joins TRBV4-3 and TRBJ1-2; D is ambiguous. This CDR3 region has 13 residues. Per the germline V gene, CDR1 is LGHNA and CDR2 is YSLEER. Trimming shortened V by 0 bases and J by 8 bases, and 10 bases separated the two germline ends.

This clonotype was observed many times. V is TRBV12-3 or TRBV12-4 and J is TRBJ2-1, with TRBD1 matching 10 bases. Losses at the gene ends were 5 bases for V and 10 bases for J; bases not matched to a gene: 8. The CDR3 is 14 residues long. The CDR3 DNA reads TGTGCCAGCAGTCCGGGACAGGGGATTAGGGAGCAGTTCTTC. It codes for CASSPGQGIREQFF.

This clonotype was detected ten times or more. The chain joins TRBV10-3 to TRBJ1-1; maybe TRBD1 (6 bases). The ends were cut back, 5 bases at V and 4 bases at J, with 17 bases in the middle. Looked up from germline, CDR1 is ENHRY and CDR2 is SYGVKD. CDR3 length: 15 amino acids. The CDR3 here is CAISSTRGGGTEAFF. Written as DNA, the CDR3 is TGTGCCATCAGTAGTACCAGGGGCGGTGGCACTGAAGCTTTCTTT.

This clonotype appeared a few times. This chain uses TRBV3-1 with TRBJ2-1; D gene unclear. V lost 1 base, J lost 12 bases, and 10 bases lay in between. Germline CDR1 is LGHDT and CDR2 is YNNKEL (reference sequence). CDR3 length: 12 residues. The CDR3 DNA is TGTGCCAGCAGCCAAGGCAGCCCCTCGCAGTTCTTC. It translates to CASSQGSPSQFF.

The DNA of the CDR3 is TGTGCCACCAGCAGAGTTGTTGGGGCGCGGGGCTACACCTTC. It translates to CATSRVVGARGYTF. V and J are TRBV15 and TRBJ1-2; D might be TRBD1 (5 bases). From germline, CDR1 is LNHNV and CDR2 YYDKDF (reference sequence). This CDR3 contains 14 residues. Trimming took off 1 base at V and 8 bases at J, with 14 bases between the two ends.

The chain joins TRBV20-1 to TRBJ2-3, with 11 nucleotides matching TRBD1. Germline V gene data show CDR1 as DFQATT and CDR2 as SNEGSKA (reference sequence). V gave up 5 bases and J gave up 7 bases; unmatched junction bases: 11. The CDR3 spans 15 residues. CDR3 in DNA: TGCAGTGCTGGGGGGGACAGGGGGTTTGGGAATACGCAGTATTTT. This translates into CSAGGDRGFGNTQYF.

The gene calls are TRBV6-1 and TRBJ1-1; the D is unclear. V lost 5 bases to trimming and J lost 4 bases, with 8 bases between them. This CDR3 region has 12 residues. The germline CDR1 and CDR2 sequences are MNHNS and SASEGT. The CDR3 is CASSMTITEAFF. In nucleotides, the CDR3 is TGTGCCAGCAGTATGACCATCACTGAAGCTTTCTTT.